This record covers a single T cell receptor (beta chain). These data originate in a study of blood T cell repertoires in COVID-19. At the level of the study: There were acute and convalescent COVID-19 samples, and they came from the United States, Italy and Spain. In each case, the material was cDNA or gDNA derived from T cells, B-cell-depleted T cells, or PBMCs.

V shed 7 bases, J shed 0 bases, and the junction held 9 bases outside the gene matches. This CDR3 has 15 residues. CDR1 and CDR2 (germline): MNHNY, SVGAGI (reference sequence). Authors' data handling: Nucleated cell number was recorded as an estimate derived from reference gene primer amplification. Clones were read by immunoSEQ multiplex PCR, and TCRdb kept only the in-frame ones, dropping some. V, J and clone size were drawn from that table, and D and trimming were deduced from the DNA. The sample includes roughly 51,000 clones, 90% of them seen just once. The V gene is TRBV6-6, the J gene TRBJ2-7; 7 bases line up with TRBD1. The sequenced sample was peripheral blood. The source of this sequence is a man between 65 and 85 years old with acute or convalescent COVID-19. CDR3 bases: TGTGCCAGCACCAGGGGGACAGCTGACTCCTACGAGCAGTACTTC. It is translated as CASTRGTADSYEQYF.